This is a list of T cell receptor beta chains from one sample in a study of blood T cell repertoires in COVID-19. Libraries were prepared by immunoSEQ multiplex PCR; TCRdb keeps only in-frame clonotypes and omits some of them. The data show some 180,000 clones, 84% seen once. The sequenced sample consisted of peripheral blood. These receptors all stem from a man between 65 and 79 years old with active or convalescent COVID-19. Each CDR3 is given with its conserved first and last residue. A D gene is named only where the DNA matches it firmly. Part of the rows lack a size; the others show once, few, many or a class for expanded clones.

j_gene | v_gene | d_gene | abundance | CDR3nt | CDR3aa
TRBJ2-2 | TRBV5-4 | TRBD1 | . | TGTGCCAGCAGCCCAACTACCCAGGGGGCAGGCACCGGGGAGCTGTTTTTT | CASSPTTQGAGTGELFF
TRBJ2-4 | TRBV18 | TRBD2 | . | TGTGCCAGCTCACCCGGAATTAGCGGGACGGCGGGTGTCCAGTACTTC | CASSPGISGTAGVQYF
TRBJ2-2 | TRBV5-1 | . | . | TGCGCCAGCAGCACCCGGGACTCTGGAAGGAACACCGGGGAGCTGTTTTTT | CASSTRDSGRNTGELFF
TRBJ2-7 | TRBV3-1/TRBV3-2 | . | . | TGTGCCAGCAGCCAGTCTCTCTCTACAGGGAAAACCTACGAGCAGTACTTC | CASSQSLSTGKTYEQYF
TRBJ2-1 | TRBV7-9 | TRBD2 | . | TGTGCCAGCAGCCCAAGCATAGGGACTAACAATGAGCAGTTCTTC | CASSPSIGTNNEQFF
TRBJ2-7 | TRBV7-8 | TRBD1 | . | TGTGCCAGCAGCTTAGCGCGACAGGGGAGGAACGAGCAGTACTTC | CASSLARQGRNEQYF
TRBJ2-2 | TRBV5-1 | . | once | TGCGCCAGCAGCTTGGCGGGGTGGACCGGGGAGCTGTTTTTT | CASSLAGWTGELFF
TRBJ2-7 | TRBV5-1 | . | . | TGCGCCAGCAGCACCAATCCCGGGAGATCCTACGAGCAGTACTTC | CASSTNPGRSYEQYF
TRBJ2-7 | TRBV4-1 | TRBD2 | . | TGCGCCAGCAGCCAAGACGGCGGGAGGGCCGGGGACGAGCAGTACTTC | CASSQDGGRAGDEQYF
TRBJ1-2 | TRBV3-1/TRBV3-2 | . | . | TGTGCCAGCAGCCAAGGTGTTAAGTTGACAGCTTATGGCTACACCTTC | CASSQGVKLTAYGYTF
TRBJ2-1 | TRBV28 | . | . | TGTGCCAGCAGTCCGGGGACTCTTGCGAACAATGAGCAGTTCTTC | CASSPGTLANNEQFF
TRBJ1-1 | TRBV5-1 | TRBD1 | . | TGCGCCAGCAGCTTGACAGGGGCGAGGACTGAAGCTTTCTTT | CASSLTGARTEAFF
TRBJ1-4 | TRBV25-1 | . | few | TGTGCCAGCAGTGCTAGCCGCGGGGGATCAAATGAAAAACTGTTTTTT | CASSASRGGSNEKLFF
TRBJ2-2 | TRBV9 | TRBD2 | . | TGTGCCAGCAGCCCAACTAGCGGGAGGCCGTTCGCGAACACCGGGGAGCTGTTTTTT | CASSPTSGRPFANTGELFF
TRBJ1-1 | TRBV5-1 | . | . | TGCGCCAGCAGCTTGGAAGGGACTAACACTGAAGCTTTCTTT | CASSLEGTNTEAFF
TRBJ2-5 | TRBV28 | TRBD1 | . | TGTGCCAGCAGACCCACAGGGGGCGGGGAGACCCAGTACTTC | CASRPTGGGETQYF
TRBJ1-4 | TRBV29-1 | TRBD1 | . | TGCAGCGCGCTTCCGGGACAGGGAGGGGAAAAACTGTTTTTT | CSALPGQGGEKLFF
TRBJ1-2 | TRBV30 | TRBD1 | . | TGTGCCTGGACGGGACAGCCCCGGAACTATGGCTACACCTTC | CAWTGQPRNYGYTF
TRBJ1-5 | TRBV7-6 | TRBD1 | . | TGTGCCAGCAGCCCAAGGGACAGGGGTTTTAGCAATCAGCCCCAGCATTTT | CASSPRDRGFSNQPQHF
TRBJ1-6 | TRBV4-3 | TRBD1 | few | TGCGCCAGCAGCCAAGAACAGGGCGCCAGGGGGTTTAATTCACCCCTCCACTTT | CASSQEQGARGFNSPLHF
TRBJ2-2 | TRBV6-5 | TRBD2 | . | TGTGCCAGCACCTACAGGCGGGGGACGGGGGAGCTGTTTTTT | CASTYRRGTGELFF
TRBJ1-2 | TRBV3-1/TRBV3-2 | TRBD1 | . | TGTGCCAGCAGCCAGGGGGACAGGGCCGGTTACTATGGCTACACCTTC | CASSQGDRAGYYGYTF